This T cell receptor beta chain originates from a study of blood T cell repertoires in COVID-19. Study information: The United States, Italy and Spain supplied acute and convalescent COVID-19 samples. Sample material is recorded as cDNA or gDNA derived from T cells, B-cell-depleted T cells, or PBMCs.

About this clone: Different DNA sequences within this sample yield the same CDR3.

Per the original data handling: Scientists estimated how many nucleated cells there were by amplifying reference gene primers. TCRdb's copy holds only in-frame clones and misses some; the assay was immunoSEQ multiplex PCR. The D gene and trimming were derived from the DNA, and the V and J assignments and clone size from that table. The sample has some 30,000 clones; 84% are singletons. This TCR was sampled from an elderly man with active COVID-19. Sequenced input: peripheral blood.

The CDR3 here is CASSGDRRNEKLFF. The CDR3 nucleotides are TGTGCCAGCAGTGGGGACAGGCGAAATGAAAAACTGTTTTTT. V is TRBV2 and J is TRBJ1-4; 8 positions match TRBD1. Germline V gives CDR1 SNHLY, CDR2 FYNNEI. Trimming removed 4 bases from V and 5 bases from J; junction bases left unmatched: 3. The CDR3 is 14 amino acids. The whole variable domain, filled in from reference TRBV2 and TRBJ1-4, reads EPEVTQTPSHQVTQMGQEVILRCVPISNHLYFYWYRQILGQKVEFLVSFYNNEISEKSEIFDDQFSVERPDGSNFTLKIRSTKLEDSAMYFCASSGDRRNEKLFFGSGTQLSVL.